The 25 T cell receptor beta chains below come from one sample, sequenced in a study of early T cells in non-severe SARS-CoV-2 infection (dated by TCRdb to about 2021). Library preparation used 5' RACE. The instrument was a NextSeq 500. The public reads were reprocessed in TCRdb via fastp at Q25 and MiXCR, keeping in-frame beta chains. Here each entry gathers all rows of one CDR3 protein and keeps the most common genes and DNA. The sample table contains around 57,000 distinct CDR3 sequences; only one count was recorded for 11% of them. About a tenth of the sample is held by the ten biggest clonotypes. Sequencing was carried out using whole blood. Receptors originate from an adult who was a healthcare worker with PCR-confirmed SARS-CoV-2 infection or an uninfected control (not recorded which).

This clonotype was seen at least ten times. The CDR3 spells CASSLGTGLHQPQHF. The DNA of the CDR3 is TGCGCCAGCAGCTTGGGGACAGGCCTACATCAGCCCCAGCATTTT. V gene TRBV5-1 combines with J gene TRBJ1-5; TRBD1 matches 7 bases. Germline values: CDR1 SGHRS, CDR2 YFSETQ. With 0 bases clipped from V and 5 bases from J, the junction kept 5 bases outside the gene matches. The CDR3 has 15 residues.

Only a few counts were recorded for this clonotype. This chain links TRBV20-1 with TRBJ2-3; 9 bases are shared with TRBD2. Trimming at V came to 2 bases and at J to 6 bases, leaving 9 bases not matched to a gene. The CDR3 runs to 15 residues. Germline lookup yields CDR1 DFQATT and CDR2 SNEGSKA (reference sequence). The CDR3 region is CSARLIAGAEDTQYF. The CDR3, as DNA: TGCAGTGCTAGACTAATAGCGGGGGCCGAGGATACGCAGTATTTT.

This chain links TRBV5-4 with TRBJ1-1, with a possible D match to TRBD1 (6 bases). The germline V gene encodes CDR1 SGHNT and CDR2 YYREEE (reference sequence). This CDR3 is 14 amino acids long. Trimming pared 3 bases from V and 4 bases from J, leaving 13 bases between. The CDR3 spells CASSSQQGVTEAFF. The CDR3 nucleotides are TGTGCCAGCAGCTCACAACAGGGCGTCACTGAAGCTTTCTTT.

This clonotype showed up many times. V usage is TRBV9 and J usage is TRBJ2-1, with D perhaps given as TRBD1 or TRBD2 (6 bases each). The germline V gene encodes CDR1 SGDLS and CDR2 YYNGEE. With 7 bases removed from V and 10 bases from J, the gap between germline ends came to 15 bases. This CDR3 spans 12 amino acids. CDR3: CASGGPAFEQFF. Written as DNA, the CDR3 is TGTGCCAGCGGGGGGCCGGCGTTCGAGCAGTTCTTC.

Here the CDR3 reads CASSLEAGLYTDTQYF. The CDR3 DNA sequence: TGTGCCAGCAGCTTAGAAGCGGGACTATACACAGATACGCAGTATTTT. This chain uses TRBV7-2 with TRBJ2-3; 7 nucleotides agree with TRBD2. J lost 2 bases, V lost 1 base, and 6 bases had no gene match. The germline V gene has CDR1 SGHTA and CDR2 FQGNSA. This CDR3 is built from 16 residues.

This clonotype has a handful of counts. The rearrangement links TRBV4-1 to TRBJ2-7, with TRBD2 matching 8 bases. This CDR3 is 15 amino acids long. V shed 3 bases, J shed 2 bases, and the junction held 6 bases outside the gene matches. Germline-derived CDR1 and CDR2 are MGHRA and YSYEKL. CDR3 sequence: CASSHPGGGPYEQYF. DNA for the CDR3: TGCGCCAGCAGCCATCCCGGCGGGGGGCCCTACGAGCAGTACTTC.

This clonotype was picked up many times. The rearrangement links TRBV29-1 to TRBJ1-5, with TRBD1 as a possible D gene (6 bases). Per the germline V gene, CDR1 is SQVTM and CDR2 is ANQGSEA. The CDR3 spans 13 residues. V was cut by 6 bases and J by 3 bases, with 12 bases left in between. CDR3 in amino acids: CSVATGFNQPQHF. As DNA, the CDR3 is TGCAGCGTCGCTACAGGGTTCAATCAGCCCCAGCATTTT.

This clonotype was picked up many times. V gene TRBV6-1 combines with J gene TRBJ2-3, with a tentative D call TRBD2 (5 bases). The CDR3 is made up of 15 amino acids. V shed 6 bases and J shed 4 bases, with 17 bases lying between them. Germline V gene sequence: CDR1 MNHNS, CDR2 SASEGT. The CDR3 region has the DNA TGTGCCAGCAGGACCCGGGATGGGGTAGCAGATACGCAGTATTTT. Its protein is CASRTRDGVADTQYF.

There are a few counts of this clonotype. The chain recombines TRBV7-2 with TRBJ2-7; D unresolved. CDR3 length equals 13 residues. V gave up 5 bases and J gave up 6 bases, with 14 bases separating them. Per germline, CDR1 SGHTA and CDR2 FQGNSA. In DNA, the CDR3 is TGTGCCAGCAGCCCAGCTTCCCCCCGCGAGCAGTACTTC. The encoded protein is CASSPASPREQYF.

The table lists this clonotype with a few counts. The rearrangement links TRBV9 to TRBJ2-7; D may be TRBD2 (5 bases). Germline CDR1 and CDR2: SGDLS and YYNGEE. The CDR3 loop spans 13 amino acids. V was clipped by 4 bases and J by 6 bases, with 14 bases between them. CDR3: CASSKEASGEQYF. The CDR3 nucleotides are TGTGCCAGCAGCAAAGAGGCCAGCGGCGAGCAGTACTTC.

In its sample, this clonotype was seen a few times. The rearrangement joins TRBV2 to TRBJ1-1; tentatively, D is TRBD1 (6 bases). In germline, CDR1 is SNHLY, CDR2 FYNNEI. Trimming shortened V by 3 bases and J by 0 bases, and 8 bases separated the two germline ends. The CDR3 spans 14 residues. DNA of the CDR3: TGTGCCAGCAGTGACAGGGGATTGAACACTGAAGCTTTCTTT. Translated: CASSDRGLNTEAFF.

This clonotype was detected only a few times. The gene calls are TRBV27 and TRBJ2-6; D gene uncertain. Germline values: CDR1 MNHEY, CDR2 SMNVEV (reference sequence). This CDR3 spans 13 amino acids. The germline V and J ends were trimmed by 2 bases and 3 bases, with 2 bases remaining between them. The CDR3 nucleotides are TGTGCCAGCAGTTTAGGTGGGGCCAACGTCCTGACTTTC. This gives the protein CASSLGGANVLTF.

This clonotype was counted many times. J is TRBJ1-6 and V is TRBV3-1; no definite D call. The V end was cut by 5 bases, the J end by 7 bases, with 12 bases between. Germline CDR1 is LGHDT and CDR2 is YNNKEL (reference sequence). The CDR3 is 14 amino acids. CDR3 in amino acids: CASSASQTNSPLHF. The CDR3, as DNA: TGTGCCAGCAGCGCCAGCCAAACGAATTCACCCCTCCACTTT.

The chain couples TRBV20-1 to TRBJ2-2, with 11 bases matching TRBD2. V lost 0 bases to trimming and J lost 5 bases; unmatched junction nucleotides: 8. CDR3 length equals 17 residues. Germline V CDR1 and CDR2: DFQATT, SNEGSKA (reference sequence). CDR3 amino acids: CSARDPSGGTGTGELFF. The DNA for the CDR3 is TGCAGTGCTAGAGATCCTAGCGGGGGGACCGGTACCGGGGAGCTGTTTTTT.

In its sample, this clonotype was seen a few times. The rearrangement links TRBV7-2 to TRBJ1-1, with D perhaps TRBD1 (5 bases). CDR1 is SGHTA, CDR2 FQGNSA, per germline. Trimming stripped 3 bases from V and 3 bases from J, with 11 bases between. The length of the CDR3 is 14 residues. In DNA form, the CDR3 reads TGTGCCAGCAGCTTCCAACGAGGGGACACTGAAGCTTTCTTT. It specifies CASSFQRGDTEAFF.

The gene calls are TRBV10-1 and TRBJ1-1; weak D call: TRBD1 (6 bases). V lost 4 bases and J 5 bases, leaving 14 bases between the germline ends. The V gene's germline CDR1 is WNHNN and CDR2 SYGVQD (reference sequence). The length of the CDR3 is 14 residues. The DNA for the CDR3 is TGCGCCAGCAGTGTTCGGGGGGCAAGGACTGAAGCTTTCTTT. It yields the protein CASSVRGARTEAFF.

The chain employs TRBV18 and TRBJ2-3; D ambiguous. This CDR3 comprises 15 residues. Trimming pared 2 bases from V and 5 bases from J, leaving 14 bases between. Germline lookup yields CDR1 KGHSH and CDR2 LQKENI. CDR3 region: CASSPALNLGDTQYF. In DNA, the CDR3 is TGTGCCAGCTCACCAGCACTAAACCTAGGAGATACGCAGTATTTT. Looking up the rest from reference TRBV18 and TRBJ2-3 gives the full variable domain: NAGVMQNPRHLVRRRGQEARLRCSPMKGHSHVYWYRQLPEEGLKFMVYLQKENIIDESGMPKERFSAEFPKEGPSILRIQQVVRGDSAAYFCASSPALNLGDTQYFGPGTRLTVL.

This clonotype occurred a few times. The chain employs TRBV24-1 and TRBJ2-3; 8 bases fit TRBD1. Germline assignment: CDR1 KGHDR and CDR2 SFDVKD. J was trimmed by 1 base and V by 3 bases; bases with no gene match: 8. This CDR3 is built from 17 residues. The CDR3 DNA is TGTGCCACCAGTGATCTTGCAGGGGGCGCCGGCACAGATACGCAGTATTTT. It is translated as CATSDLAGGAGTDTQYF.

The V and J genes are TRBV18 and TRBJ1-2, with unresolved D. V dropped 3 bases and J dropped 7 bases, with 12 bases sitting between them. This CDR3 is 13 amino acids long. Germline CDR1 reads KGHSH; CDR2 reads LQKENI. The DNA of the CDR3 is TGTGCCAGCTCACCTCAAAGCGGAGGTGGCTACACCTTC. Translating gives CASSPQSGGGYTF.

This clonotype was observed many times. J is TRBJ1-4 and V is TRBV18; no definite D call. V was shortened by 0 bases and J by 3 bases, with 8 bases between the two germline ends. The CDR3 covers 15 residues. Germline V CDR1 and CDR2: KGHSH, LQKENI. The CDR3 DNA is TGTGCCAGCTCACCACCGATGGGCGCTAATGAAAAACTGTTTTTT. This codes for CASSPPMGANEKLFF.

This clonotype was recorded a few times. The V gene is TRBV11-2, the J gene TRBJ2-5; D gene ambiguous. The CDR3 has 15 residues. The germline V and J ends were trimmed by 4 bases and 1 base, with 13 bases remaining between them. Germline V gene sequence: CDR1 SGHAT, CDR2 FQNNGV. DNA of the CDR3: TGTGCCAGCAGCTCCTACCTCAGCTCCCAAGAGACCCAGTACTTC. Its protein is CASSSYLSSQETQYF.

This clonotype was detected only a few times. This chain joins TRBV5-1 and TRBJ2-3; possibly TRBD1 for D (6 bases). With 7 bases removed from V and 3 bases from J, the gap between germline ends came to 15 bases. The CDR3 extends over 14 amino acids. CDR1 SGHRS and CDR2 YFSETQ come from the germline V gene. CDR3 coding DNA: TGCGCCAGCCGATACAGGGTAACGACAGATACGCAGTATTTT. Its translation is CASRYRVTTDTQYF.

This clonotype occurred a few times. The gene calls are TRBV7-8 and TRBJ2-5; D is uncertain. CDR3 size: 14 residues. The V end was cut by 4 bases, the J end by 3 bases, with 12 bases between. Germline lookup yields CDR1 SGHVS and CDR2 FQNEAQ. The CDR3 sequence is CASSSGTYKETQYF. The CDR3 nucleotides read TGTGCCAGCAGCTCCGGAACCTATAAAGAGACCCAGTACTTC.

This clonotype was counted many times. J is TRBJ1-3 and V is TRBV9, with D perhaps TRBD1 (5 bases). The V end was cut by 0 bases, the J end by 0 bases, with 13 bases between. Looked up from germline, CDR1 is SGDLS and CDR2 is YYNGEE. CDR3 length equals 17 residues. The chain's CDR3 is CASSVDPDTLSGNTIYF. CDR3 DNA: TGTGCCAGCAGCGTAGATCCGGACACACTCTCTGGAAACACCATATATTTT.

This clonotype occurred many times. V usage is TRBV9 and J usage is TRBJ2-7; no firm D call. The CDR3 extends over 14 amino acids. V lost 0 bases and J lost 5, with 12 bases in between. Per the germline V gene, CDR1 is SGDLS and CDR2 is YYNGEE. CDR3: CASSVAWAEDEQYF. The CDR3 DNA follows: TGTGCCAGCAGCGTAGCTTGGGCAGAGGACGAGCAGTACTTC.